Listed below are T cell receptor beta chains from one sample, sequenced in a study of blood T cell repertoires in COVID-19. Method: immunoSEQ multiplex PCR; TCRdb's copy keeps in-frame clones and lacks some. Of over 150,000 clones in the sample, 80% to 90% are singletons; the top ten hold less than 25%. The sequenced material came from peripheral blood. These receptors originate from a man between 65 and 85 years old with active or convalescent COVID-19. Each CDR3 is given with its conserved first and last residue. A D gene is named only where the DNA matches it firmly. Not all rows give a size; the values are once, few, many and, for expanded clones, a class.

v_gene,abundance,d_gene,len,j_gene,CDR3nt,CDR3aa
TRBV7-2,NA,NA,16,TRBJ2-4,TGTGCCAGCAGCCCGACGGACAGCCTAGCCAAAAACATTCAGTACTTC,CASSPTDSLAKNIQYF
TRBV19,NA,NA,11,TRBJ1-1,TGTGCCAGTAGTACGGACAGAAAAGCTTTCTTT,CASSTDRKAFF
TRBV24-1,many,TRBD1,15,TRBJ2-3,TGTGCCACCAGTGACCTAGGACAGGGTAGGGATACGCAGTATTTT,CATSDLGQGRDTQYF
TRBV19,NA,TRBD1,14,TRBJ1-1,TGTGCCAGTAGTCTCGACAGGGGTGGAACTGAAGCTTTCTTT,CASSLDRGGTEAFF
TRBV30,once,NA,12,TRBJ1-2,TGTGCCTGGAGGGAGGTAACCGCTGGCTACACCTTC,CAWREVTAGYTF
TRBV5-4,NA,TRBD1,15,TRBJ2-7,TGTGCCAGCAGCGCTAAGACAGGGACCACCTACGAGCAGTACTTC,CASSAKTGTTYEQYF
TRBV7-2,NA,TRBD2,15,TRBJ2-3,TGTGCCAGCAGCCCCCGACTAGCGGTTCCAGATACGCAGTATTTT,CASSPRLAVPDTQYF
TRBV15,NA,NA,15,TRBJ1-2,TGTGCCACCAGCAGCAGCACAGCTTCCTACTATGGCTACACCTTC,CATSSSTASYYGYTF
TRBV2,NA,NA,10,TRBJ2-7,TGTGCCAGCCTGGCGAGGGAGCAGTACTTC,CASLAREQYF
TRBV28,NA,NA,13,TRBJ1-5,TGTGCCAGCAGGGGGCCAGGAAATCAGCCCCAGCATTTT,CASRGPGNQPQHF
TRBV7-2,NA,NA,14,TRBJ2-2,TGTGCCAGCAGCCCCAGACAGGCAACCGGGGAGCTGTTTTTT,CASSPRQATGELFF
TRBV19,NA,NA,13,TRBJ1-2,TGTGCCAGTAGTATAACGGGGGGCGTTGGCTACACCTTC,CASSITGGVGYTF
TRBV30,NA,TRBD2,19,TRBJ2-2,TGTGCCTGGGAGGGACTCCGGACTAGCGGGGGGAGGAAAACCGGGGAGCTGTTTTTT,CAWEGLRTSGGRKTGELFF
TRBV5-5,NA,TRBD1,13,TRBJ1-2,TGTGCCAGCAGCCTCGGGACAGACTATGGCTACACCTTC,CASSLGTDYGYTF
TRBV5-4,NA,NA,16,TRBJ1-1,TGTGCCAGCAGCCCCCAACTACAGGGTGGGTTCACTGAAGCTTTCTTT,CASSPQLQGGFTEAFF
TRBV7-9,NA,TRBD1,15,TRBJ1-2,TGTGCCAGCAATACCCTAACCGGGACAGAGGTCGGCTACACCTTC,CASNTLTGTEVGYTF
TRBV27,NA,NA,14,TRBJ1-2,TGTGCCAGCAGTTTAGGAAGGGGAGGCGATGGCTACACCTTC,CASSLGRGGDGYTF
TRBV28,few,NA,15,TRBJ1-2,TGTGCCAGCAGTTTTAACCGGGGACACACCTATGGCTACACCTTC,CASSFNRGHTYGYTF
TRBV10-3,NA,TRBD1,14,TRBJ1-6,TGTGCCACCGGAATGGGACAGGGGAATTCACCCCTCCACTTT,CATGMGQGNSPLHF
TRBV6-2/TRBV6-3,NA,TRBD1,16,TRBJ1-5,TGTGCCAGCAGCCAATCGGCCGGGACAGGGGGATCGCCCCAGCATTTT,CASSQSAGTGGSPQHF
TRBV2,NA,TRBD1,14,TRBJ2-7,TGTGCCAGCAGTGGACAGGGTATTTCCTACGAGCAGTACTTC,CASSGQGISYEQYF
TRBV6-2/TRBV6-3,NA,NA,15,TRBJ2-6,TGTGCCAGCAGCCCCAGGTTTTCTGGGGCCAACGTCCTGACTTTC,CASSPRFSGANVLTF
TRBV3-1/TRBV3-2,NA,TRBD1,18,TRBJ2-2,TGTGCCAGCAGCCAAGGCCTAACAGGGGGCGGATCGACCGGGGAGCTGTTTTTT,CASSQGLTGGGSTGELFF
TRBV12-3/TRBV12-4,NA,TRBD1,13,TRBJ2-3,TGTGCCAGCAGCCCTCGACAGGGAGATACGCAGTATTTT,CASSPRQGDTQYF
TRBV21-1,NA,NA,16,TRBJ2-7,TGTGCCAGCAGCAAAAACGCCGGACGGGAATCCTACGAGCAGTACTTC,CASSKNAGRESYEQYF
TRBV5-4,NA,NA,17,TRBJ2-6,TGTGCCAGCAGCTTAGACCCAACAGGGTCTGGGGCCAACGTCCTGACTTTC,CASSLDPTGSGANVLTF
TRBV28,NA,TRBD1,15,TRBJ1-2,TGTGCCAGCAGTTTTGGAGACAGGGGATCCTATGGCTACACCTTC,CASSFGDRGSYGYTF
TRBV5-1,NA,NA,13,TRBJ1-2,TGCGCCAGCAGCCCCTCCCGACAGTCCGGCTACACCTTC,CASSPSRQSGYTF
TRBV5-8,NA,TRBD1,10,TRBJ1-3,TGTGCCAGCAGCTGGGTGGACAGGACTTTT,CASSWVDRTF
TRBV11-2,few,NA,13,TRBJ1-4,TGTGCCAGCACCCAGACAAAGAACGAAAAACTGTTTTTT,CASTQTKNEKLFF
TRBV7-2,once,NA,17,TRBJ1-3,TGTGCCAGCAGCCCGACCCCACAGAGAGTCGCTGGAAACACCATATATTTT,CASSPTPQRVAGNTIYF